The subject of this entry is one TCR beta chain. Its antigen is still unknown. This sample stems from a study of cytomegalovirus exposure and HLA in healthy donors. Study as a whole: Of the donors genotyped, about 390 in all, about 76% fell in the Caucasian-associated ancestry cluster. Study findings and constraints: In all likelihood, a cluster of highly shared sequence variants was a sequencing artifact.

V lost 6 bases to trimming and J lost 0 bases, with 8 bases between them. The germline CDR1 and CDR2 sequences are MNHNS and SASEGT. The CDR3 runs 13 residues. It was with 60 Vbeta and 13 Jbeta primers that the PCR ran. Only in-frame clones appear in the TCRdb table, and some are missing; sequencing was by immunoSEQ multiplex PCR. Recorded for this sample: about 170,000 clones. This chain uses TRBV6-1 with TRBJ1-1; TRBD1 might be the D (5 bases). This receptor was obtained from a young woman in good health and CMV-seropositive. Sequenced: PBMCs. The CDR3 loop is CASSDSLNTEAFF. CDR3 nucleotide sequence: TGTGCCAGCAGCGACAGTTTGAACACTGAAGCTTTCTTT.